The clone carrying this T cell receptor beta chain turned up a few times. Trimming took 5 bases from V and 3 from J; bases not matched to a gene: 13. The CDR3 runs to 18 residues. Germline V gives CDR1 SGHNT, CDR2 YYREEE (reference sequence). This sample is part of a study of cytomegalovirus exposure and HLA in healthy donors. The PCR employed 60 Vbeta primers together with 13 Jbeta primers. The data were produced by immunoSEQ multiplex PCR, yet TCRdb's version contains in-frame clones alone and is incomplete. The data show around 150,000 clones, around 80% seen once. The chain uses TRBV5-4 and TRBJ2-3, with 12 bases matching TRBD2. Sequencing was done on a sample of PBMCs. This clonotype was obtained from a man aged 25 to 40 in good health and CMV-seropositive. CDR3 sequence reads: CASSSLTSGRGGTDTQYF. DNA for the CDR3: TGTGCCAGCAGTTCCTTGACTAGCGGGAGAGGCGGTACAGATACGCAGTATTTT.